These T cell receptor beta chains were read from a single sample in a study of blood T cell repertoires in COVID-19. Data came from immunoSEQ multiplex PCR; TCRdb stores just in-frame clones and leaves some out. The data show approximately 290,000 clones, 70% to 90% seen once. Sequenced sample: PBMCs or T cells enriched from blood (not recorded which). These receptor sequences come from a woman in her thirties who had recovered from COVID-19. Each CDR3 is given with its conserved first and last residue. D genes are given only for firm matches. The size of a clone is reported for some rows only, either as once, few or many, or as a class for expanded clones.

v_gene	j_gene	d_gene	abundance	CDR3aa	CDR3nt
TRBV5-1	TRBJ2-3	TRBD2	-	CASRIRTSGGPSRADTQYF	TGCGCCAGCAGAATTAGGACTAGCGGGGGGCCCTCAAGGGCAGATACGCAGTATTTT
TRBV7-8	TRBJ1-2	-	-	CASSRGAYYGYTF	TGTGCCAGCAGCCGGGGGGCATACTATGGCTACACCTTC
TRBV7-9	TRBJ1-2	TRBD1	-	CASSSFRDSQTRNYGYTF	TGTGCCAGCAGCAGCTTCAGGGACAGTCAGACTCGAAACTATGGCTACACCTTC
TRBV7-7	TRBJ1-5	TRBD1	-	CASSLTGAEPQHF	TGTGCCAGCAGCTTAACAGGGGCTGAGCCCCAGCATTTT
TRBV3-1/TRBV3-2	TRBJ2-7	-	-	CASSQVDRPQWYEQYF	TGTGCCAGCAGCCAAGTGGACAGACCCCAGTGGTACGAGCAGTACTTC
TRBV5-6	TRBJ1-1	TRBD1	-	CASSYGTGVDKAFF	TGTGCCAGCAGCTATGGGACAGGGGTAGACAAAGCTTTCTTT
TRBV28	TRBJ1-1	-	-	CASSSQGMNTEAFF	TGTGCCAGCAGTTCCCAGGGGATGAACACTGAAGCTTTCTTT
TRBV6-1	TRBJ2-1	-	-	CASSEGLTYNEQFF	TGTGCCAGCAGTGAGGGACTGACATACAATGAGCAGTTCTTC
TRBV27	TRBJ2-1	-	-	CASSFPGEEQFF	TGTGCCAGCAGTTTCCCAGGGGAGGAGCAGTTCTTC
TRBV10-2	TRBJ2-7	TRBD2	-	CASSGTSGRPGYF	TGCGCCAGCAGTGGGACTAGCGGGAGGCCGGGGTACTTC
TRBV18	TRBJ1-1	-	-	CASFKGGGSTEAFF	TGTGCCAGCTTCAAAGGGGGAGGGAGCACTGAAGCTTTCTTT
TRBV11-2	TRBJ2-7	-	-	CASSLGAGNEQYF	TGTGCCAGCAGCTTAGGGGCAGGGAACGAGCAGTACTTC
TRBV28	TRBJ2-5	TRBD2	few	CASSSPGLAGDQETQYF	TGTGCCAGCAGTTCTCCGGGACTAGCGGGGGACCAAGAGACCCAGTACTTC
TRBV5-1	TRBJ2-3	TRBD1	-	CASSLDRGRSKSTDTQYF	TGCGCCAGTTCCCTCGACAGGGGTCGTTCCAAATCCACAGATACGCAGTATTTT
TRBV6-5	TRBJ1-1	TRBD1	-	CASTVQGANTEAFF	TGTGCCAGCACCGTACAGGGGGCGAACACTGAAGCTTTCTTT
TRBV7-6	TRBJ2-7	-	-	CASSLAPGVEQYF	TGTGCCAGCAGCTTAGCGCCGGGGGTCGAGCAGTACTTC
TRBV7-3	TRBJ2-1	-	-	CASSLSQDNEQFF	TGTGCCAGCAGCTTAAGCCAGGACAATGAGCAGTTCTTC
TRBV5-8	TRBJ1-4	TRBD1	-	CASLNRGTNEKLFF	TGTGCCAGCCTCAACAGGGGGACTAATGAAAAACTGTTTTTT
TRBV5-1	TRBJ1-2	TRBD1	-	CASSLATGDYGYTF	TGCGCCAGCAGCTTGGCCACAGGGGACTATGGCTACACCTTC
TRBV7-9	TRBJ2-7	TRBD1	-	CASSLGARGLGEQYF	TGTGCCAGCAGCTTAGGCGCCAGGGGGCTTGGCGAGCAGTACTTC